This is a list of T cell receptor beta chains from one sample in a study of Ad26.COV2.S vaccination and SARS-CoV-2 variants. TCRdb keeps only in-frame clones here, not all; method: immunoSEQ multiplex PCR. Here the sample spans 380,000 or so clones, 83% being singletons. Here the sequenced sample was peripheral blood, taken in a trial of Ad26.COV2.S vaccine versus placebo. These TCRs come from a person aged 18-60 years who received the Ad26.COV2.S COVID-19 vaccine or a placebo. Each CDR3 is given with its conserved first and last residue. The D gene is left open where the match is weak. Size is omitted from some rows. Given values are once, few, many or a class for expanded clones.

V gene	J gene	D gene	clone size	CDR3 DNA	CDR3 protein
TRBV7-6	TRBJ2-7	TRBD1	NA	TGTGCCAGCAGCCCCGGGACAGCCCTACGCGAGCAGTACTTC	CASSPGTALREQYF
TRBV4-2	TRBJ2-7	NA	NA	TGTGCCAGCAGCCCCCGGGACATCCACGAGCAGTACTTC	CASSPRDIHEQYF
TRBV4-2	TRBJ2-7	NA	NA	TGTGCCAGCAGCCAAGAGCAGTTCTCCTACGAGCAGTACTTC	CASSQEQFSYEQYF
TRBV27	TRBJ2-1	TRBD1	NA	TGTGCCAGCAGTCCACAGGGGGCGATGGGAAATGAGCAGTTCTTC	CASSPQGAMGNEQFF
TRBV7-3	TRBJ2-3	NA	NA	TGTGCCAGCAGCTTACAGGGCAGCACAGATACGCAGTATTTT	CASSLQGSTDTQYF
TRBV7-2	TRBJ1-5	TRBD1	NA	TGTGCCAGCTCCCTGGGGGACAGCCCTCTTAGCAATCAGCCCCAGCATTTT	CASSLGDSPLSNQPQHF
TRBV27	TRBJ2-3	TRBD1	NA	TGTGCCAGCAGTAAAAGGGGGCTGTTCACAGATACGCAGTATTTT	CASSKRGLFTDTQYF
TRBV7-9	TRBJ1-6	TRBD1	NA	TGTGCCAGCAGTTCCGGGACAGGCGCCAATTCACCCCTCCACTTT	CASSSGTGANSPLHF
TRBV5-1	TRBJ2-3	TRBD2	NA	TGCGCCAGCAGCTTGGCACTAGCGGGGGCAGATACGCAGTATTTT	CASSLALAGADTQYF
TRBV7-2	TRBJ1-1	NA	NA	TGTGCCAGCAGCCCCCGGGACTCGACTGAAGCTTTCTTT	CASSPRDSTEAFF
TRBV6-5	TRBJ2-7	NA	NA	TGTGCCAGCAAAAACGGGTTTGTCTACGAGCAGTACTTC	CASKNGFVYEQYF
TRBV9	TRBJ2-1	TRBD1	NA	TGTGCCAGCTCTACCGGACAGGGGAACAATGAGCAGTTCTTC	CASSTGQGNNEQFF
TRBV7-9	TRBJ2-4	NA	NA	TGTGCCAGCAGTTTTGCGACCGGGGTGGGAAACATTCAGTACTTC	CASSFATGVGNIQYF
TRBV7-2	TRBJ1-2	NA	NA	TGTGCCAGCAGCCAAACCCGGACCCAGAACTATGGCTACACCTTC	CASSQTRTQNYGYTF
TRBV5-4	TRBJ2-1	NA	NA	TGTGCCAGCAGCTTCGGACAGAAACGCTCCTACAATGAGCAGTTCTTC	CASSFGQKRSYNEQFF
TRBV11-3	TRBJ2-1	NA	once	TGTGCCAGCAGCACTCCAAATGGGGCCTCCCCGAATGAGCAGTTCTTC	CASSTPNGASPNEQFF
TRBV3-1/TRBV3-2	TRBJ1-3	NA	many	TGTGCCAGCCATCGGGGGGAACTAGGCACCATATATTTT	CASHRGELGTIYF
TRBV18	TRBJ2-2	TRBD2	NA	TGTGCCAGCTCACCAAGACTAGCGGGGGGCTACACCGGGGAGCTGTTTTTT	CASSPRLAGGYTGELFF